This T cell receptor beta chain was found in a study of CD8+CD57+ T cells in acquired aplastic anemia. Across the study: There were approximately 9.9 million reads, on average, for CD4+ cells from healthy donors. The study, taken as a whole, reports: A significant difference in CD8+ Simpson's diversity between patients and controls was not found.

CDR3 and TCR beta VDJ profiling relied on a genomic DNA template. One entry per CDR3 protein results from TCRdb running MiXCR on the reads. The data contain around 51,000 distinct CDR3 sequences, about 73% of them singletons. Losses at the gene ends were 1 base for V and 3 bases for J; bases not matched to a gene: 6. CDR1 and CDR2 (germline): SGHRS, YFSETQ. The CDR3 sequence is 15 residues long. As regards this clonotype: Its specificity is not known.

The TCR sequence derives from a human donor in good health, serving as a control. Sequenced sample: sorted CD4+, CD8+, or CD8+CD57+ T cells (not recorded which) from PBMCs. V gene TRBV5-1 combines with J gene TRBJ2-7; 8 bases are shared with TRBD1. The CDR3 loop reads CASSLTFGTGYEQYF. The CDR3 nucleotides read TGCGCCAGCAGCTTGACCTTCGGGACAGGCTACGAGCAGTACTTC.